What follows are 4 T cell receptor beta chains derived from one specimen sequenced in a study of vaccination effects on CD4 cells after COVID-19. After roughly ten days in culture, the CD4+ T cells were isolated. Two doses of BNT162b2 or mRNA-1273 vaccine were administered to participants. Sequenced by immunoSEQ multiplex PCR; TCRdb stores in-frame clones only, minus some. The sample lists fewer than 75,000 clones; 78% were seen once. For these receptors, no antigen is known. Source: CD4+ T cells from PBMCs cultured without peptide, taken after COVID-19 vaccination. The source is a human donor who received a COVID-19 vaccine.

This chain uses TRBV7-8 with TRBJ1-1; tentatively, D is TRBD1 (6 bases). V was cut by 2 bases and J by 8 bases, with 12 bases left in between. This CDR3 has 13 amino acids. Germline values: CDR1 SGHVS, CDR2 FQNEAQ. The CDR3 loop is CASSLKQGLEAFF. The DNA of the CDR3 is TGTGCCAGCAGCTTAAAGCAGGGGTTGGAAGCTTTCTTT.

The rearrangement links TRBV7-9 to TRBJ2-3, with unresolved D. V was clipped by 5 bases and J by 10 bases, with 10 bases between them. From germline, CDR1 is SEHNR and CDR2 FQNEAQ (reference sequence). This CDR3 is 11 amino acids long. This CDR3 is CASSRKGAQYF. In DNA form, the CDR3 reads TGTGCCAGCAGCCGGAAGGGTGCGCAGTATTTT.

J is TRBJ2-1 and V is TRBV25-1; 9 nucleotides line up with TRBD2. The V segment lost 4 bases and the J segment 2 bases; nucleotides outside the gene matches: 3. The CDR3 runs 15 residues. CDR1 and CDR2 (germline): MGHDK, SYGVNS. The chain's CDR3 is CASSGIAGAYNEQFF. The CDR3 bases are TGTGCCAGCAGTGGAATAGCGGGGGCCTACAATGAGCAGTTCTTC. Variable domain in full (rest from reference TRBV25-1 and TRBJ2-1): EADIYQTPRYLVIGTGKKITLECSQTMGHDKMYWYQQDPGMELHLIHYSYGVNSTEKGDLSSESTVSRIRTEHFPLTLESARPSHTSQYLCASSGIAGAYNEQFFGPGTRLTVL.

This chain links TRBV3-1 (or the pseudogene TRBV3-2) with TRBJ2-1; D call uncertain. Germline V lookup: CDR1 LGHDT, CDR2 YNNKEL (reference sequence). V gave up 0 bases and J gave up 0 bases, with 9 bases separating them. This CDR3 has 16 residues. The CDR3 reads CASSQDPTSSYNEQFF. The DNA for the CDR3 is TGTGCCAGCAGCCAAGATCCGACGAGCTCCTACAATGAGCAGTTCTTC.